The sequence of this TCR beta chain was determined in a study of identical twins. General study points: Fewer insertions were carried by abundant cord blood beta clonotypes, but none was seen in memory repertoires.

TCRdb fed the 5' RACE reads into MiXCR, producing one record per CDR3 protein. The repertoire consists of under 300,000 distinct CDR3 sequences, with approximately 7.1% occurring once and the leading ten covering about 14%. The germline V and J ends were trimmed by 3 bases and 3 bases, with 8 bases remaining between them. The CDR3 runs to 13 residues. This clonotype was counted between two and nine times. Its antigen is unidentified. The sample was also reused in another study, on T cells expressing NK-cell markers. That investigation notes: Sorted CD3+CD56+NKG2C+, CD3+CD56+NKG2C- and CD3+CD56-NKG2C+ T cells supplied TCR beta repertoires. Seven HCMV-seropositive donors and one seronegative donor made up the eight sequenced donors.

The clonotype was recovered from a woman aged 18-29 years in good health. The V gene is TRBV12-3 or TRBV12-4, the J gene TRBJ1-1; D is ambiguous. The sequencing input was CD8+ T cells sorted from blood. CDR3 region: CASSFGSDTEAFF. The DNA for the CDR3 is TGTGCCAGCAGTTTCGGTTCCGACACTGAAGCTTTCTTT.